This T cell receptor (beta chain) appears in the sequencing data of a study of tumor-infiltrating lymphocytes in primary liver carcinoma (dated by TCRdb to about 2017). The study in broad terms: Between November 2015 and March 2016, a handful of patients in China with histopathologically diagnosed primary liver carcinoma had surgical resection. Reproducibility between technical replicate repertoires was high, with correlation coefficients above 0.95 and mean shared-clone rates about 0.89. The study combined TCRbeta repertoire sequencing, expression microarrays and whole-exome sequencing across five regions of each liver tumor, with adjacent normal tissue and blood. Of the five patients, three men and two women aged 30 to 69 years, four had hepatocellular carcinoma and one had combined HCC and intrahepatic cholangiocarcinoma. Roughly 3.5 to 7.5 million productive TCRbeta reads were obtained per sample, and no significant difference in read depth was found between tissue types. The five patients had tumors staged T1-T3 N0M0, with maximum diameters ranging from about 4 to 11 cm. A total of about 35 specimens from 5 patients, comprising approximately 25 tumor regions, 5 adjacent noncancerous liver tissues and 5 peripheral blood samples, were covered by TCRbeta repertoire sequencing.

Starting from roughly 500 ng total RNA, TCRbeta-specific cDNA was produced by reverse transcription with a constant-region primer and ProtoScript II reverse transcriptase. TCRbeta libraries were built with three nested multiplex PCR rounds, a slightly modified ARM-PCR procedure. The first two PCR rounds used multiplex TRBV1-TRBV30 forward primers with a Cbeta reverse primer, each for 10 cycles. Sample barcodes and Illumina adapters were added in a final 25-cycle PCR using Deep VentR polymerase. Before sequencing, amplicons of 200-500 bp were purified from gel using a QIAquick gel extraction kit. The TCRbeta amplicons were sequenced with 250-bp paired-end reads on an Illumina HiSeq 2500. Under the source paper's analysis protocol: Reads were quality-trimmed with Trimmomatic v0.33, and paired reads were merged with FLASH v1.2.11 to recover full CDR3 sequences. V, D and J germline segments were assigned to the rearranged TCRbeta sequences by MiGEC v1.2.1b. Clonotype statistics, along with Shannon-Wiener diversity indices, were calculated using VDJtools v1.0.0. Except for diversity analysis, only each sample's 250 most abundant clonotypes were used in subsequent analyses to reduce sampling bias. The raw public reads went through TCRdb reprocessing: fastp at Q25, MiXCR clone calling, in-frame beta chains kept. Rows merge per CDR3 protein into single entries with the most common DNA and genes. The V and J calls reflect TCRdb's pipeline rather than the authors' work. Within this sample are 150,000 to 200,000 distinct CDR3 sequences, with around three fifths of them counted one time only. The ten largest clones add up to about 7.1% of the sample.

The CDR3 sequence holds 11 residues, the cysteine and phenylalanine included. Here the CDR3 DNA is all that survives: 33 bases in frame from base 1. V was cut back by 6 bases and J by 6 bases, leaving a gap of 11 bases between them. From a lookup of the germline V gene, CDR1 and CDR2 are SQVTM and ANQGSEA. This clonotype was detected ten times or more. The antigen it recognizes is unknown. No base qualities exist here, and no much larger clone lies one base off it. The research as a whole found: Repertoire overlap was found to be higher between tumor regions (mean around 35%) than between tumor-adjacent (roughly 17%) or tumor-blood (around 15%) pairs, consistent with antigen-driven expansion. Because sequencing covered only the TCR beta chain and unpaired alpha chains were not captured, true repertoire diversity is likely underestimated. The top 250 clones made up a significantly larger repertoire fraction in tumors than in blood (p = 0.039). Only four or five patients were included in the study, and the authors note that the findings should be validated in a larger study. Since the samples were bulk and unsorted, there was no way to compare CD4+ and CD8+ T cell repertoires.

Blood RNA was extracted from unsorted whole blood using TRIzol reagent, and germline DNA was obtained with the DNeasy Blood & Tissue kit. At the time of sampling, the patients had chronic HBV infection and had not received any treatment. Before surgery, about 4 milliliters of peripheral blood were collected into K2EDTA tubes. The sequence is built from TRBV29-1 and TRBJ1-2; the D segment could be TRBD1, given 5 matching bases. Source material: peripheral blood. This clonotype originated in a woman aged 55-69 years with primary liver carcinoma and hepatitis B virus infection. The CDR3 protein sequence reads: CSVRDGDGYTF. In nucleotides, the sequence is TGCAGCGTCAGGGATGGGGATGGCTACACCTTC.